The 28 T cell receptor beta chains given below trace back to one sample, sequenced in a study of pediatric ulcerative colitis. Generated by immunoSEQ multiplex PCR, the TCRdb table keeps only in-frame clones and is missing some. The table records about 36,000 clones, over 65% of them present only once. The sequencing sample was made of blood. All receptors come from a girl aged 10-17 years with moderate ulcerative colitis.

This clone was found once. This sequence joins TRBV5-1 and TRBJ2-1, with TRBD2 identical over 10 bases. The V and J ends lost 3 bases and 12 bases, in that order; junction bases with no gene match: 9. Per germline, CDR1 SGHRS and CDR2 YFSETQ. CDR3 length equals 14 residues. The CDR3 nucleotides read TGCGCCAGCAGCTCCGGACTAGCGGAACAGGGGCAGTTCTTC. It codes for CASSSGLAEQGQFF. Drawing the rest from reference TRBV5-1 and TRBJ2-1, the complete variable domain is KAGVTQTPRYLIKTRGQQVTLSCSPISGHRSVSWYQQTPGQGLQFLFEYFSETQRNKGNFPGRFSGRQFSNSRSEMNVSTLELGDSALYLCASSSGLAEQGQFFGPGTRLTVL.

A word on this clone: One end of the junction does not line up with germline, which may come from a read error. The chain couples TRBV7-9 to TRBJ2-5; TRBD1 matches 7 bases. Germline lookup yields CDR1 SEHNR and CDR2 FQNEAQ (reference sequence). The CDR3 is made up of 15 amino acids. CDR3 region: CASSLISRGPEIQYF. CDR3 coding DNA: TGTGCCAGCAGCTTAATCTCAAGGGGGCCAGAGATCCAGTACTTC.

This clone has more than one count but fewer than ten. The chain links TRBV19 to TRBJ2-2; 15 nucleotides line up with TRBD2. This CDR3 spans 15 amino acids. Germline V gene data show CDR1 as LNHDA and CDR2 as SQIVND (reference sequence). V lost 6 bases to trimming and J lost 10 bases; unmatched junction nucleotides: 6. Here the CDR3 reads CASSWTSGGAVELFF. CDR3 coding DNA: TGTGCCAGTAGCTGGACTAGCGGGGGGGCCGTGGAGCTGTTTTTT.

The CDR3 DNA is TGTGCCAGCAGTTACTCTTCGGTTGCAAGCTCCTACGAGCAGTACTTC. It specifies CASSYSSVASSYEQYF. The rearrangement uses TRBV6-5 and TRBJ2-7; no firm D call. This CDR3 region has 16 residues. Trimming left V 0 bases short and J 0 bases short, with 12 bases between. Germline V CDR1 and CDR2: MNHEY, SVGAGI.

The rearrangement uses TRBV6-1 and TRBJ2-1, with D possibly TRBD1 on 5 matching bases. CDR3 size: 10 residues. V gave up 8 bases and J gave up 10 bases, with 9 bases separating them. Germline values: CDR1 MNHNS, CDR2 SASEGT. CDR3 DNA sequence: TGTGCCAGCGCGAACAGGGAGCAGTTCTTC. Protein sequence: CASANREQFF.

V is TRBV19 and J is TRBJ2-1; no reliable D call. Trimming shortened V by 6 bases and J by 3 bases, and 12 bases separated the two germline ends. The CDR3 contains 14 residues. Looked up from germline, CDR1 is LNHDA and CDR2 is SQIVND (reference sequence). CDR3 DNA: TGTGCCAGTAGATTATTGTCTAGCTACAATGAGCAGTTCTTC. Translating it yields CASRLLSSYNEQFF.

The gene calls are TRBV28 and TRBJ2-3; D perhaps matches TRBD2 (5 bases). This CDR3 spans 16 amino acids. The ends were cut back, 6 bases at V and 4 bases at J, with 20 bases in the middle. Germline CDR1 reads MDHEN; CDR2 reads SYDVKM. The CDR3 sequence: CASRSPTPRGPDTQYF. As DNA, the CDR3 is TGTGCCAGCAGGTCCCCGACCCCCCGCGGGCCAGATACGCAGTATTTT.

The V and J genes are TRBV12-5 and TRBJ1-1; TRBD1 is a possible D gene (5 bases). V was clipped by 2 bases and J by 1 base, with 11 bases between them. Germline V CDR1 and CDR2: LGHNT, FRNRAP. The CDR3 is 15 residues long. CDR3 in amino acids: CASGLKAGTNTEAFF. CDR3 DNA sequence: TGTGCTAGTGGTTTGAAGGCAGGGACGAACACTGAAGCTTTCTTT.

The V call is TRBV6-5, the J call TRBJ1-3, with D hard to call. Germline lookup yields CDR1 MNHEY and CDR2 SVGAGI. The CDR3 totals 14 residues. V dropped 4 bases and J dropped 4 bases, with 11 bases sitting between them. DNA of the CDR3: TGTGCCAGCAGTTCGGGTGTGTACGGAAACACCATATATTTT. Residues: CASSSGVYGNTIYF.

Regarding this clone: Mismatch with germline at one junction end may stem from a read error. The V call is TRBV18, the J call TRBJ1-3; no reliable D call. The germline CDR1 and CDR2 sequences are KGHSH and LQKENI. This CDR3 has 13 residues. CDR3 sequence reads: CASTPLGGNTIYF. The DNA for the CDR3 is TGTGCCAGCACACCCCTGGGTGGAAACACCATATATTTT.

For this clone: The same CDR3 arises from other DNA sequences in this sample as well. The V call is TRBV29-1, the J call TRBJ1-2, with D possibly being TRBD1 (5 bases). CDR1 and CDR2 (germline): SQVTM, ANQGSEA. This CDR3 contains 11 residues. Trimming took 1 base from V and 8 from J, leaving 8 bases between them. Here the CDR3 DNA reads TGCAGCGTTGAAGGGGACGCAGGCTACACCTTC. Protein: CSVEGDAGYTF.

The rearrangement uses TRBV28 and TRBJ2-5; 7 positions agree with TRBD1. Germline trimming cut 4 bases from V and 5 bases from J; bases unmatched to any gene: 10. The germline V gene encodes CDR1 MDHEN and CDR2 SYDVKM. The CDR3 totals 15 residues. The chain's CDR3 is CASSWTGAYMETQYF. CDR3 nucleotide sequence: TGTGCCAGCAGTTGGACAGGAGCGTATATGGAGACCCAGTACTTC.

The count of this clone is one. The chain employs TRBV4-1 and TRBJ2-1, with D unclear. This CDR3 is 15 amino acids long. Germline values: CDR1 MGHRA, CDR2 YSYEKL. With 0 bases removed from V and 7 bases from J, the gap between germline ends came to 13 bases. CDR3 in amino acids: CASSQDLRALNEQFF. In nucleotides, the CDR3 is TGCGCCAGCAGCCAAGACCTCCGAGCGTTGAATGAGCAGTTCTTC.

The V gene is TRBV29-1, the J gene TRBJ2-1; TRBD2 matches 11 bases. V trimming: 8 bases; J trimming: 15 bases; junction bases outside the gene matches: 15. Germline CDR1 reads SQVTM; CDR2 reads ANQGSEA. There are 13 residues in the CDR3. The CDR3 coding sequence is TGCAGCTTAAGACTAGCGGGGACCTCCCAGCTGTTCTTC. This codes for CSLRLAGTSQLFF.

Written as DNA, the CDR3 is TGTGCCAGCAGCCTCACCCCGGGGGGGGGCGCGAGCAATCAGCCCCAGCATTTT. Translating it yields CASSLTPGGGASNQPQHF. The J gene is TRBJ1-5, the V gene TRBV21-1. TRBV21-1 is recorded as a pseudogene. This CDR3 contains 18 residues.

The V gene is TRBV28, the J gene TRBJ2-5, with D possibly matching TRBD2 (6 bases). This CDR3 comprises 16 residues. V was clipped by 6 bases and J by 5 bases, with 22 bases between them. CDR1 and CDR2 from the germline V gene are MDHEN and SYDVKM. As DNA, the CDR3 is TGTGCCAGCAGCCCCCGTTTTGCCGGGGGTACGGAGACCCAGTACTTC. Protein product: CASSPRFAGGTETQYF.

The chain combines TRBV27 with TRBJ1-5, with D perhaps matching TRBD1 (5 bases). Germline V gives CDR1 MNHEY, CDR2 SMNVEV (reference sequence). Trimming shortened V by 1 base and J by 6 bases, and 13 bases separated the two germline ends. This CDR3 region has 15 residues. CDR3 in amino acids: CASSLLPPGIQPQHF. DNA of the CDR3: TGTGCCAGCAGTTTATTACCCCCAGGGATTCAGCCCCAGCATTTT.

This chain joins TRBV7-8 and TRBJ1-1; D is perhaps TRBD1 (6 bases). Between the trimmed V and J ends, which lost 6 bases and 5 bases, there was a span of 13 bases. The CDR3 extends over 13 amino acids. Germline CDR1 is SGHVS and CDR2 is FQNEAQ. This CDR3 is CASRAPGETEAFF. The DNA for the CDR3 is TGTGCCAGCAGAGCGCCAGGGGAAACTGAAGCTTTCTTT.

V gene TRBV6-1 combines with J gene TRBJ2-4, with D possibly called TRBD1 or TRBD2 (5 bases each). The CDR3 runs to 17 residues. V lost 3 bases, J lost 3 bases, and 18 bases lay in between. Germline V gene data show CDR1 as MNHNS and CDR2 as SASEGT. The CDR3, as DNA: TGTGCCAGCAGTGAGAATTTCAGGGAGTTAGGCAAAAACATTCAGTACTTC. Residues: CASSENFRELGKNIQYF.

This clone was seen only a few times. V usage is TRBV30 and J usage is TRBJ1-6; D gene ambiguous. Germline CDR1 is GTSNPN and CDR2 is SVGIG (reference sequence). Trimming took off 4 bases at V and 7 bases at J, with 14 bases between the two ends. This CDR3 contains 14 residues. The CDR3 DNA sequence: TGTGCCTGGAACCTCCGGAGCGGGAATTCACCCCTCCACTTT. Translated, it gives CAWNLRSGNSPLHF.

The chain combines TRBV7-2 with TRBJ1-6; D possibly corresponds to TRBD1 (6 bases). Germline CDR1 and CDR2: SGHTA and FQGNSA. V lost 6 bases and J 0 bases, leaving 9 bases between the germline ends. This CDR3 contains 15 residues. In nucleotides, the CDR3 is TGTGCCAGCAGAGACAGGAGCTCCTATAATTCACCCCTCCACTTT. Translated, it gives CASRDRSSYNSPLHF.

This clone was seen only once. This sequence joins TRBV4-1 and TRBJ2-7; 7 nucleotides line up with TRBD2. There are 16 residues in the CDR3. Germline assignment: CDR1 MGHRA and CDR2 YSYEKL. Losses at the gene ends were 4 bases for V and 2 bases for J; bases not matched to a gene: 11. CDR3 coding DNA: TGCGCCAGCAGCCCCCGCAGCGGGGTTCGGGCCTACGAGCAGTACTTC. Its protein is CASSPRSGVRAYEQYF.

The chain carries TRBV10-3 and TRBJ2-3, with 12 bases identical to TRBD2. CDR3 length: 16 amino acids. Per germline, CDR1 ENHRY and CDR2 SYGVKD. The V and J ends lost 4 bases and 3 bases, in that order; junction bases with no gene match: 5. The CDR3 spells CAISADLAGGTDTQYF. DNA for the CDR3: TGTGCCATCAGTGCCGATCTAGCGGGGGGGACAGATACGCAGTATTTT.

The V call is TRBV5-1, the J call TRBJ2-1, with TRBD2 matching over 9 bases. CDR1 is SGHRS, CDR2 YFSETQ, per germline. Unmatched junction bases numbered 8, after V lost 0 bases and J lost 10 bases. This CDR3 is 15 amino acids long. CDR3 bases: TGCGCCAGCAGCTTGGAAAGTAGCGGGAGACAGGAGCAGTTCTTC. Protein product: CASSLESSGRQEQFF.

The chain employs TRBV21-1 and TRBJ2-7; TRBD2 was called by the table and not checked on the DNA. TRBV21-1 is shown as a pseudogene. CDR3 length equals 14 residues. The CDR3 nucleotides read TGTGCCAGCATCACGAGACTACCCTCCTACGAGCAGTACTTC. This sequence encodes CASITRLPSYEQYF.

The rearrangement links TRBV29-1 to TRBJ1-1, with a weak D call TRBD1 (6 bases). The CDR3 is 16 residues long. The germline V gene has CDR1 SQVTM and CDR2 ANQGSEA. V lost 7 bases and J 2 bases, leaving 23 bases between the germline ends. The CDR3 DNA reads TGCAGCGCCGCCGGACAGCCACGCCACATAAACACTGAAGCTTTCTTT. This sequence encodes CSAAGQPRHINTEAFF.

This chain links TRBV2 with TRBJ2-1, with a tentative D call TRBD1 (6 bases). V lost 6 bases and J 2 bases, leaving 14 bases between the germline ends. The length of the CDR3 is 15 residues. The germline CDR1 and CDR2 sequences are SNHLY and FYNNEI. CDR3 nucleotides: TGTGCCAGCAGGGAGGTTCGGACAGCCTACAATGAGCAGTTCTTC. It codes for CASREVRTAYNEQFF.

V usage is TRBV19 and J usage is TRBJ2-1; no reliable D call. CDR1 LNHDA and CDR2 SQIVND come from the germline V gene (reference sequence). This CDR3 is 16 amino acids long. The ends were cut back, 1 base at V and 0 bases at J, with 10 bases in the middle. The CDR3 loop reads CASSIAASSSYNEQFF. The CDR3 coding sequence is TGTGCCAGTAGTATAGCTGCCTCAAGCTCCTACAATGAGCAGTTCTTC.